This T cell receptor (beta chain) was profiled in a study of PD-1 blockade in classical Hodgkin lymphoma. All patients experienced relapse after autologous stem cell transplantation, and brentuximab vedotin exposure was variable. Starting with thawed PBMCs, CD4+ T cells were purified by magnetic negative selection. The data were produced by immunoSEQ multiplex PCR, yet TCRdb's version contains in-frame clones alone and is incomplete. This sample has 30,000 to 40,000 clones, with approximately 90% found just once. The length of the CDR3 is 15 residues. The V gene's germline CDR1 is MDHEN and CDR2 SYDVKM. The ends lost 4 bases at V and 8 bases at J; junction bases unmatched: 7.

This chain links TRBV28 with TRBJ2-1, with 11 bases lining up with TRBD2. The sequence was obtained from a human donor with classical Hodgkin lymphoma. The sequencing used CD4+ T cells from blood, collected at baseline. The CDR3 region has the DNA TGTGCCAGCAGTTCCCCCGGACTAGCGGGCTATGAGCAGTTCTTC. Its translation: CASSSPGLAGYEQFF.